The 3 T cell receptor beta chains given below trace back to one sample, sequenced in a study of cytomegalovirus exposure and HLA in healthy donors. A multiplex PCR was run with 60 Vbeta primers and 13 Jbeta primers. Sequencing was performed with immunoSEQ multiplex PCR; in TCRdb, only in-frame clones are kept and a portion is missing. Its clone listing holds under 90,000 clones. The sample comprised PBMCs. All receptors derive from a man in his fifties in good health and CMV-seropositive.

V is TRBV19 and J is TRBJ2-5; TRBD2 aligns across 9 bases. The CDR3 is made up of 15 amino acids. CDR1 is LNHDA and CDR2 is SQIVND in the germline V gene (reference sequence). J was trimmed by 1 base and V by 8 bases; bases with no gene match: 8. The CDR3, as DNA: TGTGCCAGTCGGTCTAGCGGGGCTACCCAAGAGACCCAGTACTTC. Translated, it gives CASRSSGATQETQYF.

The chain employs TRBV5-1 and TRBJ1-6; no definite D call. The CDR3 is 16 amino acids. The germline CDR1 and CDR2 sequences are SGHRS and YFSETQ. Deletions cut 0 bases from V and 0 bases from J, with 7 bases between. CDR3 nucleotides: TGCGCCAGCAGCTTGGACGAGAGCTCCTATAATTCACCCCTCCACTTT. It specifies CASSLDESSYNSPLHF.

The chain employs TRBV27 and TRBJ2-1, with 8 nucleotides matching TRBD1. The germline V gene has CDR1 MNHEY and CDR2 SMNVEV (reference sequence). The trim removed 6 bases at V and 6 bases at J, leaving 4 bases unmatched. This CDR3 has 13 residues. This CDR3 reads CASRTTGGNEQFF. In DNA form, the CDR3 reads TGTGCCAGCAGAACAACAGGGGGCAATGAGCAGTTCTTC.